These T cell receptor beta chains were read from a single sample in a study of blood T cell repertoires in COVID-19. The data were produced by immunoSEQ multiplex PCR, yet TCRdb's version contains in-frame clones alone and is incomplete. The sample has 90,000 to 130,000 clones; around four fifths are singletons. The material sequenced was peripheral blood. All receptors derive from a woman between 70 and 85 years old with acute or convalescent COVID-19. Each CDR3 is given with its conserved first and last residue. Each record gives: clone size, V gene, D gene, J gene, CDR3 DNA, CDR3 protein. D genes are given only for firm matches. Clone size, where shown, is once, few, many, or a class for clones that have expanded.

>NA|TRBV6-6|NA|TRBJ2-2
TGTGCCAGCAGTTACTCAGTGGCCTCGAGGGAGCTGTTTTTT
CASSYSVASRELFF
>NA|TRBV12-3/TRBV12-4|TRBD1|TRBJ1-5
TGTGCCAGCACCGGACAGGTCAGTCAGCCCCAGCATTTT
CASTGQVSQPQHF
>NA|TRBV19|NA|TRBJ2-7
TGTGCCAGTAGTATAGGAGTCGGGGACTGGCAGTACTTC
CASSIGVGDWQYF
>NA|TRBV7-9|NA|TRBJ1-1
TGTGCCAGCAGCTCCCATGGAGACACTGAAGCTTTCTTT
CASSSHGDTEAFF
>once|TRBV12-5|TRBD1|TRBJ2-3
TGTGCTAGTGGAAGGGGGCTTCGAGCAGATACGCAGTATTTT
CASGRGLRADTQYF
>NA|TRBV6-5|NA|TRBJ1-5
TGTGCCAGCAGGCAAACAGGGAGCAATCAGCCCCAGCATTTT
CASRQTGSNQPQHF
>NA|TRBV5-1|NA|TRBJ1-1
TGCGCCAGCAGCTTGTTTCAGGGGAACACTGAAGCTTTCTTT
CASSLFQGNTEAFF
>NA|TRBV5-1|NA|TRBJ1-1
TGCGCCAGCAGCTTGGCTTCCGGGGGCGGGGGGAACACTGAAGCTTTCTTT
CASSLASGGGGNTEAFF
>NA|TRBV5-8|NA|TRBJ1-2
TGTGCCAGCGGGGGGGGCGCAAACTATGGCTACACCTTC
CASGGGANYGYTF
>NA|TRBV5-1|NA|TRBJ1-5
TGCGCCAGCAGCTTGGTAGGGGCCCGTGATCAGCCCCAGCATTTT
CASSLVGARDQPQHF
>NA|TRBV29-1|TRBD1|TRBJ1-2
TGCAGCGTGATGGGACAGTGGGATGGCTACACCTTC
CSVMGQWDGYTF
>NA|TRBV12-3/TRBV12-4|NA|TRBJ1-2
TGTGCCAGCAGCCCCACGGGGTTGTATGGCTACACCTTC
CASSPTGLYGYTF
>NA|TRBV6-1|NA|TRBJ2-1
TGTGCCAGCAGTGAAGGGCAGTCCTTACATGAGCAGTTCTTC
CASSEGQSLHEQFF
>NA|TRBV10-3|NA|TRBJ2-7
TGTGCCATCAGTGATGGGGGGGCCAGGGACTACCGCGAGCAGTACTTC
CAISDGGARDYREQYF
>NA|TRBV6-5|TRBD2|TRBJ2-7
TGTGCCAGCAGTTACGGGGGACTAGCAGCCTACGAGCAGTACTTC
CASSYGGLAAYEQYF
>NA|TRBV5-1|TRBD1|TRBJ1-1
TGCGCCAGCAGCTTGGAGTCCCAGGGGGCAAGGAACACTGAAGCTTTCTTT
CASSLESQGARNTEAFF
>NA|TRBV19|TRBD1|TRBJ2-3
TGTGCCAGTAGTATAGGGACGACAGGGATATACACAGATACGCAGTATTTT
CASSIGTTGIYTDTQYF
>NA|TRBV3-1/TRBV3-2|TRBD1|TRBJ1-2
TGTGCCAGCAGCCTAGGACAGGGGGGTGTTGGCTACACCTTC
CASSLGQGGVGYTF
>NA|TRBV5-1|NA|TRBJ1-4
TGCGCCAGCAGCGCAAACAGCCCAACTAATGAAAAACTGTTTTTT
CASSANSPTNEKLFF
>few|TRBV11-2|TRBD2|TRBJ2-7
TGTGCCAGCAGCCCCGGGGGGGAGGGGGAGCAGTACTTC
CASSPGGEGEQYF
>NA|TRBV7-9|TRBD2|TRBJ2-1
TGTGCCAGCAGCTTAGCGAGAGCTAGCGGGAGCAATGAGCAGTTCTTC
CASSLARASGSNEQFF